These 10 T cell receptor beta chains came from one sample sequenced in a study of blood T cell repertoires in COVID-19. Generated by immunoSEQ multiplex PCR, the TCRdb table keeps only in-frame clones and is missing some. This table holds 230,000 or so clones, roughly 82% found once. The sample taken for sequencing was peripheral blood. Source of these receptors: a man in his forties who had recovered from COVID-19.

The chain joins TRBV4-3 to TRBJ2-7, with D maybe TRBD1 (6 bases). From germline, CDR1 is LGHNA and CDR2 YSLEER. The CDR3 has 16 residues. The V end was cut by 2 bases, the J end by 2 bases, with 16 bases between. CDR3 residues: CASSQLQGIPTYEQYF. DNA for the CDR3: TGCGCCAGCAGCCAATTACAGGGAATCCCAACCTACGAGCAGTACTTC.

The J gene is TRBJ2-2, the V gene TRBV19; D is possibly TRBD2 (5 bases). CDR3 length: 15 amino acids. Trimming removed 6 bases from V and 5 bases from J, with 16 bases in between. Germline values: CDR1 LNHDA, CDR2 SQIVND (reference sequence). The CDR3 nucleotides read TGTGCCAGTAGAATGAGGCGGGTTGGGACCGGGGAGCTGTTTTTT. Translation: CASRMRRVGTGELFF.

V and J are TRBV28 and TRBJ1-3; 11 bases line up with TRBD1. The length of the CDR3 is 16 residues. Germline-derived CDR1 and CDR2 are MDHEN and SYDVKM. Unmatched junction bases numbered 6, after V lost 6 bases and J lost 2 bases. The CDR3 loop reads CASRDRGRLTGNTIYF. CDR3 DNA: TGTGCCAGCAGGGACAGGGGGCGCTTAACTGGAAACACCATATATTTT. Complete variable domain (other parts from reference TRBV28 and TRBJ1-3): DVKVTQSSRYLVKRTGEKVFLECVQDMDHENMFWYRQDPGLGLRLIYFSYDVKMKEKGDIPEGYSVSREKKERFSLILESASTNQTSMYLCASRDRGRLTGNTIYFGEGSWLTVV.

V usage is TRBV6-5 and J usage is TRBJ1-2; D not certain. Germline CDR1 and CDR2: MNHEY and SVGAGI. The CDR3 totals 13 residues. V was shortened by 4 bases and J by 2 bases, with 8 bases between the two germline ends. The CDR3 bases are TGTGCCAGCAGTTCTAAGTTAAACTATGGCTACACCTTC. Protein sequence: CASSSKLNYGYTF.

In this sample, this clone turned up a few times. The chain carries TRBV2 and TRBJ1-5; D not certain. The germline V gene encodes CDR1 SNHLY and CDR2 FYNNEI. The CDR3 has 13 amino acids. Trimming stripped 8 bases from V and 8 bases from J, with 16 bases between. CDR3 DNA: TGTGCCAGCGATGACCTCGGGAGAAAGCCCCAGCATTTT. Its protein product is CASDDLGRKPQHF.

This chain joins TRBV10-3 and TRBJ2-5, with D possibly matching TRBD1 (7 bases). Trimming stripped 1 base from V and 3 bases from J, with 12 bases between. The length of the CDR3 is 15 residues. CDR1 is ENHRY and CDR2 is SYGVKD in the germline V gene. The CDR3 sequence: CAISEYRGGKETQYF. Written as DNA, the CDR3 is TGTGCCATCAGTGAGTACAGGGGAGGAAAAGAGACCCAGTACTTC.

This clone was recorded a few times. The V gene is TRBV2, the J gene TRBJ1-5; 7 bases align to TRBD1. CDR1 is SNHLY, CDR2 FYNNEI, per germline. Germline trimming cut 4 bases from V and 4 bases from J; bases unmatched to any gene: 7. This CDR3 is 15 amino acids long. The CDR3 region is CASSGGSDRNQPQHF. CDR3 sequence (DNA): TGTGCCAGCAGTGGGGGCTCGGACAGGAATCAGCCCCAGCATTTT.

This chain's CDR3 is CSVESYAGGFYEQYF. The CDR3 DNA follows: TGCAGCGTTGAGTCTTACGCGGGAGGGTTCTACGAGCAGTACTTC. The V gene is TRBV29-1, the J gene TRBJ2-7, with 9 bases that match TRBD2. Germline V gives CDR1 SQVTM, CDR2 ANQGSEA. The CDR3 is 15 amino acids. V trimming: 3 bases; J trimming: 3 bases; junction bases outside the gene matches: 9.

The chain uses TRBV30 and TRBJ2-5, with D unclear. Trimming shortened V by 0 bases and J by 0 bases, and 11 bases separated the two germline ends. The length of the CDR3 is 15 residues. Germline CDR1 and CDR2: GTSNPN and SVGIG (reference sequence). CDR3 nucleotides: TGTGCCTGGAGTGTAATTCGTGTATACCAAGAGACCCAGTACTTC. Translating gives CAWSVIRVYQETQYF.

This sequence joins TRBV5-4 and TRBJ2-5; the match to TRBD1 covers 9 bases. With V trimmed by 4 bases and J by 3 bases, 7 bases remained unmatched. Germline-derived CDR1 and CDR2 are SGHNT and YYREEE (reference sequence). CDR3 length: 15 amino acids. The CDR3 coding sequence is TGTGCCAGCAGCGCGACAGGGGGAGTTAAAGAGACCCAGTACTTC. Encoded protein: CASSATGGVKETQYF.